The rows below give T cell receptor beta chains drawn from one sample of a study of cytomegalovirus exposure and HLA in healthy donors. Sequenced by immunoSEQ multiplex PCR; TCRdb stores in-frame clones only, minus some. The table shows 150,000 to 200,000 clones, with about 81% occurring only once. Sample: PBMCs. These receptors all come from a woman aged 25 to 39 in good health and CMV-seronegative. The CDR3 runs from the conserved cysteine through the conserved F or W. Fields, in order: V gene, J gene, D gene, CDR3 length, clone size, CDR3 DNA, CDR3 protein. A D gene is named only where the DNA matches it firmly. Size tells how often a clone was seen (once, few, many) or the class of an expanded clone, and some rows leave it out.

>TRBV27|TRBJ1-2|.|16|few
TGTGCCAGCAGCCGCGGAAGTCCCTTACGTAACTATGGCTACACCTTC
CASSRGSPLRNYGYTF
>TRBV5-8|TRBJ2-7|.|15|.
TGTGCCAGCAGCTTGCAACAGGTGAGCTCCTACGAGCAGTACTTC
CASSLQQVSSYEQYF
>TRBV27|TRBJ1-4|.|14|.
TGTGCCAGCAGAACAGGGAGGGCTAATGAAAAACTGTTTTTT
CASRTGRANEKLFF
>TRBV5-1|TRBJ1-2|.|13|.
TGCGCCAGCAGCCTAGATACAGGCCATGGCTACACCTTC
CASSLDTGHGYTF
>TRBV18|TRBJ2-4|.|15|.
TGTGCCAGCTCACCCGGGGGTAGGGCCAAAAACATTCAGTACTTC
CASSPGGRAKNIQYF
>TRBV5-1|TRBJ2-2|TRBD2|17|.
TGCGCCAGCAGCTACCAACTAGCGGGAGGGGTCAGCGGGGAGCTGTTTTTT
CASSYQLAGGVSGELFF
>TRBV7-8|TRBJ2-4|TRBD2|17|few
TGTGCCAGCAGCCCATCACGAGCGGGAGGTGGCAAAAACATTCAGTACTTC
CASSPSRAGGGKNIQYF
>TRBV7-8|TRBJ1-5|.|11|.
TGTGCCAGCGGCCAGAGAGGGCCCCAGCATTTT
CASGQRGPQHF
>TRBV28|TRBJ2-7|TRBD2|15|.
TGTGCCAGCAGTATCCTAGCGGGGGGCCCCCTTGAGCAGTACTTC
CASSILAGGPLEQYF
>TRBV9|TRBJ1-1|.|14|.
TGTGCCAGCAGCGACAGGGTGGCAAACACTGAAGCTTTCTTT
CASSDRVANTEAFF
>TRBV2|TRBJ2-6|.|18|.
TGTGCCAGCAGTGAGCTTAGGGACACTTATTCTGGGGCCAACGTCCTGACTTTC
CASSELRDTYSGANVLTF
>TRBV6-4|TRBJ1-5|.|13|.
TGTGCCAGCAGTGAGACAGAAAACCAGCCCCAGCATTTT
CASSETENQPQHF
>TRBV10-1|TRBJ2-5|.|15|.
TGCGCCAGCAGTGATAGGTCAGGCGCTGGATGGACCCAGTACTTC
CASSDRSGAGWTQYF
>TRBV5-1|TRBJ1-1|.|16|.
TGCGCCAGCAGCTTTGTACGCGGGGGAGGAGGAACTGAAGCTTTCTTT
CASSFVRGGGGTEAFF
>TRBV30|TRBJ2-7|.|15|.
TGTGCCTGGAGTGACCCACCAGGGGTTTTGTACGAGCAGTACTTC
CAWSDPPGVLYEQYF
>TRBV9|TRBJ1-5|.|15|.
TGTGCCAGCAGCGTAGGTCAGGGACTCAATCAGCCCCAGCATTTT
CASSVGQGLNQPQHF
>TRBV18|TRBJ2-7|TRBD1|13|.
TGTGCCAGCTCACCACTTGGACAGGTCGAGCAGTACTTC
CASSPLGQVEQYF
>TRBV13|TRBJ1-6|.|13|few
TGTGCCAGCTCCAGGGGAAATAATTCACCCCTCCACTTT
CASSRGNNSPLHF
>TRBV6-6|TRBJ1-3|TRBD1|16|.
TGTGCCAGCAGTTACTCGACAGGGTTGACGGGAAACACCATATATTTT
CASSYSTGLTGNTIYF
>TRBV19|TRBJ2-7|.|14|.
TGTGCCAGTAGTAAGACCGGGAGTCCATACGAGCAGTACTTC
CASSKTGSPYEQYF
>TRBV11-3|TRBJ2-3|TRBD2|18|once
TGTGCCAGCAGCACCGGGACTAGCGTACGTCCTAGCACAGATACGCAGTATTTT
CASSTGTSVRPSTDTQYF
>TRBV6-5|TRBJ2-5|TRBD1|14|.
TGTGCCAGCAGTCCAGGGGGACCCAAAGAGACCCAGTACTTC
CASSPGGPKETQYF
>TRBV10-2|TRBJ1-5|TRBD1|13|.
TGCGCCTCCCTCGAACAGGGGGGTAGGCCCCAGCATTTT
CASLEQGGRPQHF
>TRBV30|TRBJ2-1|TRBD2|14|few
TGTGCCTGGAGTGGTACTAGCGGGTTGGGTGAGCAGTTCTTC
CAWSGTSGLGEQFF
>TRBV6-5|TRBJ1-1|.|15|.
TGTGCCAGCACCACGGACAGAGGGATGAACACTGAAGCTTTCTTT
CASTTDRGMNTEAFF
>TRBV18|TRBJ1-3|TRBD1|20|.
TGTGCCAGCTCACCAACAGTTCCGGGACAGGGGCGCCTCTCTGGAAACACCATATATTTT
CASSPTVPGQGRLSGNTIYF